Listed below are T cell receptor beta chains from one sample, sequenced in a study of shared clonotypes between healthy human individuals. Libraries were prepared by immunoSEQ multiplex PCR; TCRdb keeps only in-frame clonotypes and omits some of them. The sample consists of hundreds of thousands of clones, 95% to 96% of them appearing once. Sequencing was performed on naive CD8+ T cells sorted from blood. The receptors were gathered from a young woman in good health. Both conserved end residues are part of each CDR3. The order of the fields is CDR3 protein, clone size, D gene, J gene, V gene. The D gene is left open where the match is weak. Clone size is given for some rows only: seen once, a few or many times, or a class if the clone is expanded.

CDR3 protein: CASSRRLRGTDTQYF; clone size: NA; D gene: NA; J gene: TRBJ2-3; V gene: TRBV19
CDR3 protein: CASSWDRNTEAFF; clone size: NA; D gene: TRBD1; J gene: TRBJ1-1; V gene: TRBV7-6
CDR3 protein: CASSFYGEYEQYF; clone size: once; D gene: NA; J gene: TRBJ2-7; V gene: TRBV27
CDR3 protein: CARDSSYEQYF; clone size: once; D gene: NA; J gene: TRBJ2-7; V gene: TRBV5-1
CDR3 protein: CASSLQDSPEAFF; clone size: once; D gene: NA; J gene: TRBJ1-1; V gene: TRBV27
CDR3 protein: CATSGSDYEQYF; clone size: NA; D gene: NA; J gene: TRBJ2-7; V gene: TRBV7-9
CDR3 protein: CASSLGGQTYEQYF; clone size: few; D gene: TRBD1; J gene: TRBJ2-7; V gene: TRBV7-9
CDR3 protein: CASSYADTQYF; clone size: NA; D gene: NA; J gene: TRBJ2-3; V gene: TRBV6-5
CDR3 protein: CASSRTSGGHDTQYF; clone size: NA; D gene: TRBD2; J gene: TRBJ2-3; V gene: TRBV11-2
CDR3 protein: CASSSDMVARERVNEQFF; clone size: NA; D gene: TRBD2; J gene: TRBJ2-1; V gene: TRBV14
CDR3 protein: CASSDGRGPSYEQFF; clone size: NA; D gene: NA; J gene: TRBJ2-1; V gene: TRBV7-3
CDR3 protein: CASRPLAESTDTQYF; clone size: NA; D gene: TRBD2; J gene: TRBJ2-3; V gene: TRBV27
CDR3 protein: CASSYRDYPYEQYF; clone size: NA; D gene: TRBD2; J gene: TRBJ2-7; V gene: TRBV28
CDR3 protein: CASSLSLTGGDDGEKLFF; clone size: NA; D gene: TRBD1; J gene: TRBJ1-4; V gene: TRBV7-9
CDR3 protein: CASRIQGRRQPQHF; clone size: once; D gene: NA; J gene: TRBJ1-5; V gene: TRBV2
CDR3 protein: CASSAGTSGSHEQFF; clone size: NA; D gene: TRBD2; J gene: TRBJ2-1; V gene: TRBV9
CDR3 protein: CATSREAGELFF; clone size: NA; D gene: NA; J gene: TRBJ2-2; V gene: TRBV15
CDR3 protein: CASSLLTGANEQFF; clone size: NA; D gene: NA; J gene: TRBJ2-1; V gene: TRBV28
CDR3 protein: CASINRGVMVNEQFF; clone size: NA; D gene: TRBD1; J gene: TRBJ2-1; V gene: TRBV11-2
CDR3 protein: CASSYSGVAELKTQYF; clone size: NA; D gene: NA; J gene: TRBJ2-5; V gene: TRBV6-5
CDR3 protein: CASSLEGGPVEQFF; clone size: NA; D gene: TRBD2; J gene: TRBJ2-1; V gene: TRBV5-1
CDR3 protein: CASSATDTQYF; clone size: NA; D gene: NA; J gene: TRBJ2-3; V gene: TRBV14
CDR3 protein: CASGRDRGYQPQHF; clone size: NA; D gene: TRBD1; J gene: TRBJ1-5; V gene: TRBV2
CDR3 protein: CASSMAGANYGYTF; clone size: NA; D gene: NA; J gene: TRBJ1-2; V gene: TRBV19
CDR3 protein: CATSRDQLGRYNYGYTF; clone size: NA; D gene: NA; J gene: TRBJ1-2; V gene: TRBV15
CDR3 protein: CASSIAGGGGTEAFF; clone size: NA; D gene: NA; J gene: TRBJ1-1; V gene: TRBV19
CDR3 protein: CASSVSAGLYNEQFF; clone size: NA; D gene: TRBD2; J gene: TRBJ2-1; V gene: TRBV2
CDR3 protein: CASGWDSPSDTQYF; clone size: NA; D gene: NA; J gene: TRBJ2-3; V gene: TRBV5-1
CDR3 protein: CASSLGLEGETQYF; clone size: NA; D gene: NA; J gene: TRBJ2-5; V gene: TRBV28
CDR3 protein: CASSIPSPRQFF; clone size: NA; D gene: NA; J gene: TRBJ2-1; V gene: TRBV19
CDR3 protein: CASSFGTGYEQYF; clone size: NA; D gene: NA; J gene: NA; V gene: TRBV28
CDR3 protein: CASSSRAGTDYEQYF; clone size: NA; D gene: NA; J gene: TRBJ2-7; V gene: TRBV4-1
CDR3 protein: CASNDIAGTSYEQYF; clone size: NA; D gene: NA; J gene: TRBJ2-7; V gene: TRBV19
CDR3 protein: CASRDANTEAFF; clone size: few; D gene: NA; J gene: TRBJ1-1; V gene: TRBV19
CDR3 protein: CASGDSTEAFF; clone size: NA; D gene: NA; J gene: TRBJ1-1; V gene: TRBV6-1
CDR3 protein: CASSVPYSYEQYF; clone size: NA; D gene: NA; J gene: TRBJ2-7; V gene: TRBV27
CDR3 protein: CASSSPTMGISTDTQYF; clone size: NA; D gene: NA; J gene: TRBJ2-3; V gene: TRBV5-1
CDR3 protein: CASSLGAGGLNYEQYF; clone size: NA; D gene: TRBD2; J gene: TRBJ2-7; V gene: TRBV4-1
CDR3 protein: CASSYSGLAGTDTQYF; clone size: NA; D gene: TRBD2; J gene: TRBJ2-3; V gene: TRBV7-8
CDR3 protein: CASSLEGGTYGYTF; clone size: NA; D gene: NA; J gene: TRBJ1-2; V gene: TRBV7-9
CDR3 protein: CASSDTGVWNQPQHF; clone size: NA; D gene: TRBD1; J gene: TRBJ1-5; V gene: TRBV9
CDR3 protein: CASRVSGIPYEQYF; clone size: NA; D gene: TRBD2; J gene: TRBJ2-7; V gene: TRBV7-8
CDR3 protein: CASSLPEQYF; clone size: NA; D gene: NA; J gene: NA; V gene: TRBV5-8
CDR3 protein: CASTPRGGTDTQYF; clone size: once; D gene: TRBD2; J gene: TRBJ2-3; V gene: TRBV27
CDR3 protein: CASSPMASGSDEQFF; clone size: NA; D gene: TRBD2; J gene: TRBJ2-1; V gene: TRBV7-8
CDR3 protein: CASSVSQASSTDTQYF; clone size: NA; D gene: NA; J gene: TRBJ2-3; V gene: TRBV9